Each of the 21 T cell receptor beta chains below was sequenced from the same sample in a study of T cell repertoires in cytomegalovirus infection. One entry per CDR3 protein, called by TCRdb with MiXCR from the reads. The repertoire holds 700,000 to 950,000 distinct CDR3 sequences, with roughly 33% as singletons. For these TCRs, the target antigens are not known. The sequencing used cultured CD8+ T cells from PBMCs, collected from culture after CMV antigen stimulation. The receptors shown here come from a human donor in good health (CMV status not recorded). Some clones in this sample may be carry-over from other donors' samples.

This clonotype appeared a few times. This chain joins TRBV6-1 and TRBJ2-1; D possibly corresponds to TRBD1 (6 bases). The CDR3 is 15 amino acids. V was shortened by 1 base and J by 4 bases, with 11 bases between the two germline ends. In germline, CDR1 is MNHNS, CDR2 SASEGT. The CDR3 here is CASSEGPGVYNEQFF. The CDR3 coding sequence is TGTGCCAGCAGTGAAGGGCCAGGGGTATACAATGAGCAGTTCTTC.

This clonotype was seen only once. One end of the junction varies from germline; a read error may be responsible. This sequence joins TRBV23-1 and TRBJ2-1; D gene ambiguous. TRBV23-1 is an ORF; its function is uncertain. The length of the CDR3 is 14 residues. The chain's CDR3 is CASIEQPTYNEQFF. DNA of the CDR3: TGCGCCAGCATAGAACAGCCTACCTATAATGAGCAGTTCTTC.

The chain combines TRBV7-9 with TRBJ1-1, with D unresolved. This CDR3 region has 11 residues. Germline assignment: CDR1 SEHNR and CDR2 FQNEAQ (reference sequence). Trimming left V 8 bases short and J 10 bases short, with 14 bases between. CDR3 loop: CASGYSRGAFF. The DNA for the CDR3 is TGTGCCAGCGGCTACAGTCGGGGAGCTTTCTTT. The full variable domain, rest sourced from reference TRBV7-9 and TRBJ1-1, is DTGVSQNPRHKITKRGQNVTFRCDPISEHNRLYWYRQTLGQGPEFLTYFQNEAQLEKSRLLSDRFSAERPKGSFSTLEIQRTEQGDSAMYLCASGYSRGAFFGQGTRLTVV.

V is TRBV7-9 and J is TRBJ1-2; 9 bases line up with TRBD1. Germline V gives CDR1 SEHNR, CDR2 FQNEAQ (reference sequence). The CDR3 consists of 16 residues. Germline trimming cut 4 bases from V and 1 base from J; bases unmatched to any gene: 7. The CDR3 nucleotides read TGTGCCAGCAGCTCGGACAGGGGAGCCCTTAACTATGGCTACACCTTC. It yields the protein CASSSDRGALNYGYTF.

The CDR3 is CASSLSSDSYPLGYTF. The CDR3 DNA reads as TGTGCCAGCAGTTTAAGCTCGGACAGCTATCCCCTCGGCTACACCTTC. The chain recombines TRBV27 with TRBJ1-2, with D possibly matching TRBD1 (6 bases). This CDR3 is built from 16 residues. V lost 2 bases and J lost 8, with 21 bases in between. CDR1 MNHEY and CDR2 SMNVEV come from the germline V gene (reference sequence).

This clonotype was observed a few times. V is TRBV12-5 and J is TRBJ1-1; a weak D match, TRBD1 (5 bases). The CDR3 is 11 amino acids. V was pared by 7 bases and J by 10 bases, with 13 bases between. CDR1 and CDR2 from the germline V gene are LGHNT and FRNRAP. CDR3 sequence reads: CASAWGSSAFF. DNA for the CDR3: TGTGCTAGTGCCTGGGGGTCGTCAGCTTTCTTT.

The V and J genes are TRBV19 and TRBJ2-3; D may be TRBD2 (5 bases). The V and J ends lost 3 bases and 4 bases respectively, with 17 bases between them. This CDR3 contains 16 residues. Germline CDR1 LNHDA, CDR2 SQIVND (reference sequence). The DNA of the CDR3 is TGTGCCAGTAGTATGGTAGCGATCTCGGGCCCAGATACGCAGTATTTT. Translating it yields CASSMVAISGPDTQYF.

This chain links TRBV19 with TRBJ2-7; D assignment may be TRBD1 or TRBD2 (6 bases each). CDR1 is LNHDA and CDR2 is SQIVND in the germline V gene (reference sequence). The V end was cut by 7 bases, the J end by 5 bases, with 21 bases between. This CDR3 has 15 amino acids. CDR3 residues: CASKDFGQGRNEQYF. The CDR3 DNA reads as TGTGCCAGTAAGGACTTTGGTCAGGGGAGGAACGAGCAGTACTTC.

This clonotype was recorded many times. The chain has TRBV24-1 and TRBJ2-3; 7 bases match TRBD2. V lost 3 bases, J lost 3 bases, and 8 bases stayed unmatched. CDR3 length: 16 residues. Germline assignment: CDR1 KGHDR and CDR2 SFDVKD. As DNA, the CDR3 is TGTGCCACCAGTGATGGGGGGGACGAAGGGACAGATACGCAGTATTTT. Protein: CATSDGGDEGTDTQYF.

This clonotype came up a few times. V usage is TRBV5-6 and J usage is TRBJ2-1; no reliable D call. Between the trimmed V and J ends, which lost 4 bases and 6 bases, there was a span of 14 bases. Germline V CDR1 and CDR2: SGHDT, YYEEEE. The CDR3 is made up of 14 amino acids. The CDR3 nucleotides read TGTGCCAGCAGCCTCGGCAGGAGAATCAATGAGCAGTTCTTC. It codes for CASSLGRRINEQFF.

There are a few counts of this clonotype. The rearrangement joins TRBV7-4 to TRBJ2-7; 9 bases are a match to TRBD1. The J segment lost 5 bases and the V segment lost 0 bases, leaving 8 bases of the junction unmatched. Germline loops: CDR1 SGHVT, CDR2 SQSDAQ. This CDR3 has 16 residues. The CDR3 is CASSLATDWDRDEQYV. Here the CDR3 DNA reads TGTGCCAGCAGCTTAGCCACGGACTGGGACAGGGACGAGCAGTACGTC.

The V gene is TRBV13, the J gene TRBJ1-2, with 8 bases lining up with TRBD1. After removal of 10 bases from V and 8 bases from J, the junction contained 18 bases not matched to a gene. CDR3 length equals 15 residues. CDR1 PRHDT and CDR2 FYEKMQ come from the germline V gene (reference sequence). The CDR3 DNA follows: TGTGCCAACAAATCGGGGACAGGCTTTAACGGGGGCTACACCTTC. It translates to CANKSGTGFNGGYTF.

This chain links TRBV20-1 with TRBJ1-3, with D possibly being TRBD1 (6 bases). Trimming shortened V by 3 bases and J by 0 bases, and 9 bases separated the two germline ends. This CDR3 is built from 14 residues. CDR1 is DFQATT and CDR2 is SNEGSKA in the germline V gene (reference sequence). CDR3: CSASGGYSGNTIYF. The CDR3 DNA is TGCAGTGCTAGCGGGGGCTACTCTGGAAACACCATATATTTT.

The J gene is TRBJ1-2, the V gene TRBV25-1, with 8 bases matching TRBD1. V was pared by 3 bases and J by 5 bases, with 11 bases of the junction left unmatched. The germline CDR1 and CDR2 sequences are MGHDK and SYGVNS. The CDR3 spans 16 residues. The CDR3 is CASSDTGGQALYGYTF. In DNA form, the CDR3 reads TGTGCCAGCAGTGACACGGGGGGACAGGCCTTGTATGGCTACACCTTC.

V gene TRBV6-6 combines with J gene TRBJ1-2; no clear D gene. Per the germline V gene, CDR1 is MNHNY and CDR2 is SVGAGI (reference sequence). V lost 10 bases to trimming and J lost 6 bases, with 15 bases between them. The CDR3 spans 12 residues. The CDR3, as DNA: TGTGCCACCAACCGGGAAATCGATGGCTACACCTTC. Its translation is CATNREIDGYTF.

About this clonotype: A junction end diverges from the germline sequence, so it may reflect a read error. The chain employs TRBV24-1 and TRBJ2-3, with 10 positions matching TRBD2. The CDR3 covers 19 residues. Germline CDR1 KGHDR, CDR2 SFDVKD. The CDR3 coding sequence is TGTGCCACCAGTGACCGTAGCGGGGGGACTCCACCTAGCACAGATACGCAGTACTTT. Translated, it gives CATSDRSGGTPPSTDTQYF.

The V gene is TRBV4-2, the J gene TRBJ1-1; 9 bases align to TRBD1. After removal of 1 base from V and 4 bases from J, the junction contained 4 bases not matched to a gene. Germline values: CDR1 LGHNA, CDR2 YNFKEQ. The CDR3 spans 15 residues. CDR3: CASSQARQGGTEAFF. CDR3 in DNA: TGTGCCAGCAGCCAAGCCAGACAGGGGGGCACTGAAGCTTTCTTT.

The CDR3 sequence: CASRLSGNNEQFF. The DNA of the CDR3 is TGTGCCAGTAGACTCTCCGGGAACAATGAGCAGTTCTTC. This sequence joins TRBV19 and TRBJ2-1; the D gene is possibly TRBD2 (5 bases). The V end lost 6 bases, the J end lost 5 bases, and 11 bases lay between the germline ends. CDR1 and CDR2 (germline): LNHDA, SQIVND (reference sequence). This CDR3 comprises 13 residues.

Note on this clonotype: One end of the junction varies from germline; a read error may be responsible. CDR3 sequence (DNA): TGCGCCAACAGCCAAGCCCCAGCCCTGGGGCAGCCCCAGCATTTT. It specifies CANSQAPALGQPQHF. V usage is TRBV4-1 and J usage is TRBJ1-5; D call uncertain. Germline V gene lookup returns CDR1 MGHRA and CDR2 YSYEKL. This CDR3 is 15 amino acids long.

The rearrangement uses TRBV27 and TRBJ2-7; D gene unclear. V lost 0 bases and J 3 bases, leaving 9 bases between the germline ends. Germline V gene lookup returns CDR1 MNHEY and CDR2 SMNVEV (reference sequence). CDR3 length equals 14 residues. The CDR3 DNA follows: TGTGCCAGCAGTTTATCCGGGCAGAGCTACGAGCAGTACTTC. Translated: CASSLSGQSYEQYF.

This clonotype counts as medium-sized. This chain links TRBV7-2 with TRBJ2-1, with a tentative D call TRBD2 (6 bases). The ends were cut back, 2 bases at V and 7 bases at J, with 12 bases in the middle. Germline loops: CDR1 SGHTA, CDR2 FQGNSA. The CDR3 runs to 14 residues. CDR3 DNA: TGTGCCAGCAGCTTAAACGGGGCGGGGAATGAGCAGTTCTTC. This encodes CASSLNGAGNEQFF.